Presented here are 3 T cell receptor beta chains from one specimen sequenced in a study of cytomegalovirus exposure and HLA in healthy donors. The PCR ran on 60 Vbeta and 13 Jbeta primers. Here immunoSEQ multiplex PCR was the method, and the copy in TCRdb shows in-frame clones only, minus some. The data hold 100,000 to 120,000 clones, with approximately 83% observed a single time. The sample consisted of PBMCs. Every receptor here comes from a man between 18 and 29 years old in good health and CMV-seronegative.

The chain has TRBV11-2 and TRBJ1-2; no clear D gene. V lost 1 base to trimming and J lost 2 bases, with 11 bases between them. This CDR3 region has 15 residues. Germline lookup yields CDR1 SGHAT and CDR2 FQNNGV. The CDR3 DNA reads as TGTGCCAGCAGCTTAGCGCCCCAGTCCAACTATGGCTACACCTTC. Protein sequence: CASSLAPQSNYGYTF.

This sequence joins TRBV7-2 and TRBJ2-7; 7 positions agree with TRBD2. J gave up 3 bases and V 5 bases, and 13 bases lay outside the gene matches. Germline loops: CDR1 SGHTA, CDR2 FQGNSA. The CDR3 totals 16 residues. CDR3 residues: CASSRSLGGSFYEQYF. CDR3 coding DNA: TGTGCCAGCAGCCGTAGCCTTGGCGGGAGCTTCTACGAGCAGTACTTC.

The chain has TRBV27 and TRBJ1-6; D perhaps matches TRBD1 (6 bases). The CDR3 is 15 amino acids. Between the trimmed V and J ends, which lost 6 bases and 12 bases, there was a span of 21 bases. The germline V gene has CDR1 MNHEY and CDR2 SMNVEV (reference sequence). The CDR3 coding sequence is TGTGCCAGCAGACCCCCACAGGGCCCTAGGGGACCCCTCCACTTT. Its protein product is CASRPPQGPRGPLHF.